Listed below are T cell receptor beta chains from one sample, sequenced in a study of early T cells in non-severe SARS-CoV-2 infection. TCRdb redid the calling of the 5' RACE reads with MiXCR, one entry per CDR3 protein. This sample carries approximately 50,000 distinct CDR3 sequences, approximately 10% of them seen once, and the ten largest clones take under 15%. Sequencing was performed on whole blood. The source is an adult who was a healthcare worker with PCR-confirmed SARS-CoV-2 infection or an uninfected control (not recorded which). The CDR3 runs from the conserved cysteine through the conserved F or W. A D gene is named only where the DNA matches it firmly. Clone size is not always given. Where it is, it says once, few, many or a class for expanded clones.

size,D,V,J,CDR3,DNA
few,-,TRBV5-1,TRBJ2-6,CASSLTGANVLTF,TGCGCCAGCAGCTTGACAGGGGCCAACGTCCTGACTTTC
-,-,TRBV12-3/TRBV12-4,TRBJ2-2,CASSLWRGRAGELFF,TGTGCCAGCAGTCTCTGGCGGGGGCGGGCCGGGGAGCTGTTTTTT
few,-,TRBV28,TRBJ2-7,CASHPVGDGYEQYF,TGTGCCAGCCACCCTGTGGGGGACGGATACGAGCAGTACTTC
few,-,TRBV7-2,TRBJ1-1,CASSQRRGTEAFF,TGTGCCAGCAGCCAGAGAAGGGGAACTGAAGCTTTCTTT
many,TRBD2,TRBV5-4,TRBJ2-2,CASRGSSAGRSAGELFF,TGTGCCAGCAGGGGGAGTTCAGCGGGGCGATCAGCCGGGGAGCTGTTTTTT
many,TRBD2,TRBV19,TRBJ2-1,CARSLPLAGPPFGDNEQFF,TGTGCCCGATCCCTACCCCTAGCGGGACCACCTTTTGGCGACAATGAGCAGTTCTTC
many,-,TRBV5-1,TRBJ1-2,CASSPRTLSIYGYTF,TGCGCCAGCAGCCCCCGGACATTAAGCATCTATGGCTACACCTTC
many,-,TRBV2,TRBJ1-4,CASSWSTAPDEKLFF,TGTGCCAGCAGTTGGTCGACGGCCCCCGATGAAAAACTGTTTTTT
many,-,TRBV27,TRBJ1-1,CASSLTRRSTEAFF,TGTGCCAGCAGTTTGACTAGGAGGAGCACTGAAGCTTTCTTT
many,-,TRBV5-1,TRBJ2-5,CASSRTSQETQYF,TGCGCCAGCAGTAGGACTTCTCAAGAGACCCAGTACTTC
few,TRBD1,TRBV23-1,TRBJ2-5,CASIRQGGQETQYF,TGCGCCAGCATAAGACAGGGGGGGCAAGAGACCCAGTACTTC
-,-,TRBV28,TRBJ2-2,CASSLGGRTGELFF,TGTGCCAGCAGTTTGGGTGGGCGGACCGGGGAGCTGTTTTTT
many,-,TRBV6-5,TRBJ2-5,CASSYDSYETQYF,TGTGCCAGCAGTTACGATAGCTATGAGACCCAGTACTTC
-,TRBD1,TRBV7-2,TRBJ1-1,CASSPAQGGRTEAFF,TGTGCCAGCAGCCCCGCCCAGGGGGGGAGGACTGAAGCTTTCTTT
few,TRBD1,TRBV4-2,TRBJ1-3,CASSQRTGTGLSGNTIYF,TGTGCCAGCAGCCAAAGAACCGGGACAGGGCTCTCCGGAAACACCATATATTTT
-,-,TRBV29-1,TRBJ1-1,CSVEPKEQGETEAFF,TGCAGCGTTGAGCCCAAGGAACAAGGCGAAACTGAAGCTTTCTTT
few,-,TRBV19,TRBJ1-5,CASKRTGGQPQHF,TGTGCCAGTAAGAGGACGGGTGGGCAGCCCCAGCATTTT
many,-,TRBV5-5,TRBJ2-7,CASSINRGQYYEQYF,TGTGCCAGCAGCATAAACCGGGGACAATACTACGAGCAGTACTTC
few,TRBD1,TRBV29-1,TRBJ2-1,CSVESTGFGYNEQFF,TGCAGCGTTGAATCGACAGGGTTTGGATACAATGAGCAGTTCTTC
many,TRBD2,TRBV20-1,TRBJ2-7,CSATTSGTTSFLREQYF,TGCAGTGCTACAACTAGCGGGACCACCTCTTTCCTACGTGAGCAGTACTTC
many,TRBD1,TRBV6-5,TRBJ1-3,CASSGGTAGNTIYF,TGTGCCAGCAGTGGAGGGACAGCTGGAAACACCATATATTTT
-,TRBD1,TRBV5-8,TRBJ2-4,CASGSTGVVKNIQYF,TGTGCCAGCGGATCAACAGGGGTCGTAAAAAACATTCAGTACTTC
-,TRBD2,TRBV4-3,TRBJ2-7,CASSQDVPGAGGNEQYF,TGCGCCAGCAGCCAAGATGTCCCAGGAGCGGGGGGGAACGAGCAGTACTTC
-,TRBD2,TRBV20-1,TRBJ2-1,CSAISGGAGNEQFF,TGCAGTGCCATTAGCGGGGGGGCGGGCAATGAGCAGTTCTTC
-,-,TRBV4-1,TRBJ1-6,CASSQDQLRANSPLHF,TGCGCCAGCAGCCAAGATCAGTTAAGGGCTAATTCACCCCTCCACTTT
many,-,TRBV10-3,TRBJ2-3,CAISDRAGTDTQYF,TGTGCCATCAGTGACAGGGCCGGCACAGATACGCAGTATTTT
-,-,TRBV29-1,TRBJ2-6,CSVVEATGANVLTF,TGCAGCGTTGTCGAGGCAACTGGGGCCAACGTCCTGACTTTC
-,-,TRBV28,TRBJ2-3,CASSLSKGTQYF,TGTGCCAGCAGTTTATCGAAAGGGACGCAGTATTTT
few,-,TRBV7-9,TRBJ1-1,CASTIKLNTEAFF,TGTGCCAGCACCATCAAGTTGAACACTGAAGCTTTCTTT
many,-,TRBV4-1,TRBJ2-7,CASSQDESGEHYEQYF,TGCGCCAGCAGCCAAGATGAGTCGGGAGAACACTACGAGCAGTACTTC
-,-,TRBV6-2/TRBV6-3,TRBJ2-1,CASSYSGAARVSNEQFF,TGTGCCAGCAGTTACTCGGGGGCGGCTAGGGTGTCCAATGAGCAGTTCTTC
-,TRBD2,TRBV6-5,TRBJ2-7,CASSYSAGAYEQYF,TGTGCCAGCAGTTACTCTGCGGGAGCCTACGAGCAGTACTTC
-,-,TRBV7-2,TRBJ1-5,CASREQGGQPQHF,TGTGCCAGCCGGGAGCAGGGCGGGCAGCCCCAGCATTTT
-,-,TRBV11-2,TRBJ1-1,CASSFGPLGRGEAFF,TGTGCCAGCAGCTTCGGTCCACTTGGGCGGGGAGAAGCTTTCTTT
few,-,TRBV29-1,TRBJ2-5,CSAGSLSAGMYF,TGCAGCGCCGGCAGCCTGAGCGCAGGAATGTACTTC
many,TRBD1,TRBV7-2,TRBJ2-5,CASSLADRPQETQYF,TGTGCCAGCAGCTTAGCGGACAGGCCTCAAGAGACCCAGTACTTC
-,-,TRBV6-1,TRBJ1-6,CASRFAPNSPLHF,TGTGCCAGCAGGTTTGCTCCCAATTCACCCCTCCACTTT
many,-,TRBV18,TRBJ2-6,CASPASAGLRSSGANVLTF,TGTGCCAGCCCGGCTTCGGCAGGTTTACGATCGTCTGGGGCCAACGTCCTGACTTTC
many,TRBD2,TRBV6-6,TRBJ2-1,CASSYSIGSSGSDNEQFF,TGTGCCAGCAGTTACTCGATCGGGAGTAGCGGGAGTGACAATGAGCAGTTCTTC
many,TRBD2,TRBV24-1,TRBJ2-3,CATSAKREYLDTQYF,TGTGCCACCAGTGCCAAGCGGGAGTATCTAGATACGCAGTATTTT
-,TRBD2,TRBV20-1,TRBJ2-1,CSAEDPRAGTSYNVQFF,TGCAGTGCTGAAGATCCTCGAGCGGGGACCTCCTACAATGTGCAGTTCTTC
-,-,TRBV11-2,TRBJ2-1,CASSLEETWGIEQFF,TGTGCCAGCAGCTTAGAGGAAACCTGGGGAATTGAGCAGTTCTTC
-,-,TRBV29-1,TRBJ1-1,CSVERNTEAFF,TGCAGCGTTGAGAGAAACACTGAAGCTTTCTTT
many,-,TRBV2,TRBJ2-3,CASAFYSGTDTQYF,TGTGCCAGCGCCTTTTATTCTGGCACAGATACGCAGTATTTT
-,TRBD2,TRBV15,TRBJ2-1,CATSRDVASGVSSYNEQFF,TGTGCCACCAGCAGAGATGTGGCTAGCGGGGTGAGCTCCTACAATGAGCAGTTCTTC
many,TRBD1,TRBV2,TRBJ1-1,CASSETGQGLTEAFF,TGTGCCAGCAGCGAGACGGGACAGGGGCTCACTGAAGCTTTCTTT
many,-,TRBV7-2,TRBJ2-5,CASSRRAREETQYF,TGTGCCAGCAGCCGCAGGGCTCGGGAAGAGACCCAGTACTTC
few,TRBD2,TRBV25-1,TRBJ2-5,CASSGEGTKETQYF,TGTGCCAGCAGTGGGGAAGGGACTAAAGAGACCCAGTACTTC
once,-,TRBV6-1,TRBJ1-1,CASSEITGAFF,TGTGCCAGCAGTGAAATTACCGGGGCTTTCTTT
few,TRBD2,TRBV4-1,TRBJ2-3,CASSGTTHTQYF,TGCGCCAGCAGCGGGACTACCCATACGCAGTATTTT
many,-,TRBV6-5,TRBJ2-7,CASSYARKSSYEQYF,TGTGCCAGCAGTTACGCAAGAAAAAGCTCCTACGAGCAGTACTTC
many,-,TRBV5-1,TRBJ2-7,CASSFLGRGGPYEQYF,TGCGCCAGCAGCTTTCTCGGAAGAGGGGGGCCTTACGAGCAGTACTTC
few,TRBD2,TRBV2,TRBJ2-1,CASSVASGGAGEQFF,TGTGCCAGCAGTGTGGCTAGCGGGGGGGCAGGTGAGCAGTTCTTC
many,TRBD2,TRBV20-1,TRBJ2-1,CSAKGTSGGDEQFF,TGCAGTGCTAAAGGGACTAGCGGGGGGGATGAGCAGTTCTTC
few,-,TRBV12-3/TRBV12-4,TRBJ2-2,CASSLGDTTTGELFF,TGTGCCAGCAGTTTAGGGGATACGACGACCGGGGAGCTGTTTTTT
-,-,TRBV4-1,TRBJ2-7,CASSSKDLWNEQYF,TGCGCCAGCAGCTCCAAGGATCTCTGGAATGAGCAGTACTTC
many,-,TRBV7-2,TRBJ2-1,CASSPLGVGEQFF,TGTGCCAGCAGCCCTCTCGGGGTAGGTGAGCAGTTCTTC
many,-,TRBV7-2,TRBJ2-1,CASSLAYGAYNEQFF,TGTGCCAGCAGCTTAGCGTACGGTGCCTACAATGAGCAGTTCTTC
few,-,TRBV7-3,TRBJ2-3,CASSLMSGGLDTQYF,TGTGCCAGCAGCTTAATGTCGGGGGGCCTAGATACGCAGTATTTT